Below, 18 T cell receptor beta chains from the same sample are listed, as sequenced in a study of blood T cell repertoires in COVID-19. The data were produced by immunoSEQ multiplex PCR, yet TCRdb's version contains in-frame clones alone and is incomplete. The sample comprises approximately 200,000 clones, over 80% of which are singletons, and 4.5% to 5.5% rests with the top ten. The specimen sequenced was peripheral blood. Every receptor here comes from a human donor in a cohort sampled during active COVID-19.

This chain links TRBV27 with TRBJ2-5, with D hard to call. From germline, CDR1 is MNHEY and CDR2 SMNVEV (reference sequence). This CDR3 has 14 amino acids. Trimming removed 0 bases from V and 4 bases from J, with 9 bases in between. The CDR3 is CASSLSAPRETQYF. In DNA form, the CDR3 reads TGTGCCAGCAGTTTATCAGCACCCCGAGAGACCCAGTACTTC.

This clone has at least ten counts. The chain joins TRBV10-3 to TRBJ2-5, with D possibly matching TRBD1 (5 bases). The germline gives CDR1 ENHRY, CDR2 SYGVKD. This CDR3 is built from 16 residues. V was trimmed by 2 bases and J by 2 bases, leaving 15 bases between them. CDR3: CAISELRGARQETQYF. For the CDR3, the DNA is TGTGCCATCAGTGAGCTAAGGGGCGCGAGGCAAGAGACCCAGTACTTC.

The chain links TRBV5-1 to TRBJ2-7; 9 positions match TRBD2. V trimming: 4 bases; J trimming: 4 bases; junction bases outside the gene matches: 12. Germline lookup yields CDR1 SGHRS and CDR2 YFSETQ. The CDR3 runs 16 residues. The CDR3 sequence: CASSLGASGIPYEQYF. CDR3 coding DNA: TGCGCCAGCAGCCTAGGGGCTAGCGGGATCCCATACGAGCAGTACTTC.

Only one count was recorded for this clone. This chain connects TRBV5-1 to TRBJ2-7, with 8 bases aligning to TRBD2. The CDR3 runs to 16 residues. V lost 2 bases and J lost 4; bases outside the gene matches: 11. CDR1 and CDR2 from the germline V gene are SGHRS and YFSETQ. CDR3 residues: CASSFSPLSGRYEQYF. CDR3 nucleotide sequence: TGCGCCAGCAGCTTCAGCCCCTTAAGCGGGAGATACGAGCAGTACTTC.

CDR3 amino acids: CASSFQREISTDTQYF. The CDR3 DNA reads TGTGCCAGCAGTTTCCAGCGGGAGATAAGCACAGATACGCAGTATTTT. J is TRBJ2-3 and V is TRBV6-2 or TRBV6-3; 8 nucleotides line up with TRBD2. CDR3 length: 16 amino acids. Germline lookup yields CDR1 MNHEY and CDR2 SVGEGT. V shed 4 bases and J 0 bases; nucleotides not matched to a gene: 6.

This clone was detected once. The chain is built from TRBV6-2 or TRBV6-3 and TRBJ2-7; 10 bases are a match to TRBD1. This CDR3 is 15 amino acids long. Trimming cost V 0 bases and J 6 bases; bases outside gene matches: 5. Germline V gene lookup returns CDR1 MNHEY and CDR2 SVGEGT. CDR3 amino acids: CASSYSGTGVGEQYF. CDR3 bases: TGTGCCAGCAGTTACTCCGGGACAGGGGTGGGCGAGCAGTACTTC.

This clone was counted a single time. The chain joins TRBV18 to TRBJ1-2; 7 bases line up with TRBD1. V was clipped by 6 bases and J by 8 bases; unmatched bases: 9. Germline CDR1 KGHSH, CDR2 LQKENI. The CDR3 runs to 13 residues. The DNA of the CDR3 is TGTGCCAGCTCTCTAACAGAGGGGGCCGGCTACACCTTC. Translated, it gives CASSLTEGAGYTF.

The rearrangement links TRBV11-1 to TRBJ2-3; D is possibly TRBD2 (6 bases). The germline V gene encodes CDR1 SGHAT and CDR2 FQDESV (reference sequence). V lost 1 base and J 4 bases, leaving 6 bases between the germline ends. There are 13 residues in the CDR3. The CDR3 loop is CASSLGRADTQYF. CDR3 in DNA: TGTGCCAGCAGCTTAGGGAGGGCAGATACGCAGTATTTT.

This clone was detected only a few times. The chain is built from TRBV3-1 (or the pseudogene TRBV3-2) and TRBJ1-6; D may be TRBD1 (6 bases). Germline loops: CDR1 LGHDT, CDR2 YNNKEL (reference sequence). The CDR3 sequence is 17 residues long. The V gene lost 4 bases and the J gene lost 10 bases, with 23 bases spanning the gap. The CDR3 DNA is TGTGCCAGCAGCCCCAAGGAAGAACAGGGTCCGGCATCACCCCTCCACTTT. Translating it yields CASSPKEEQGPASPLHF.

The rearrangement uses TRBV27 and TRBJ2-4, with 8 bases that match TRBD2. The CDR3 sequence is 14 residues long. V gave up 7 bases and J gave up 9 bases; unmatched junction bases: 11. Germline V CDR1 and CDR2: MNHEY, SMNVEV (reference sequence). The CDR3 is CASKAGDQQRIQYF. CDR3 DNA sequence: TGTGCCAGCAAAGCGGGAGATCAACAACGCATTCAGTACTTC.

This clone has only one observation. The chain couples TRBV5-1 to TRBJ2-3, with D possibly matching TRBD2 (6 bases). The CDR3 is made up of 15 amino acids. Trimming cost V 0 bases and J 2 bases, with 10 bases left between them. The V gene's germline CDR1 is SGHRS and CDR2 YFSETQ. The CDR3, as DNA: TGCGCCAGCAGCTTGGTGGGGACTTCCACAGATACGCAGTATTTT. As protein: CASSLVGTSTDTQYF.

CDR3 residues: CASSSVAGGIEQYF. CDR3 DNA: TGTGCCAGCAGCTCGGTAGCGGGAGGGATCGAGCAGTACTTC. The chain recombines TRBV7-2 with TRBJ2-7; the match to TRBD2 covers 11 bases. The CDR3 is 14 amino acids. J gave up 6 bases and V 4 bases, and 5 bases lay outside the gene matches. Germline-derived CDR1 and CDR2 are SGHTA and FQGNSA.

This chain joins TRBV7-2 and TRBJ2-7, with TRBD2 as a possible D gene (5 bases). V was pared by 4 bases and J by 0 bases, with 16 bases between. The CDR3 spans 16 residues. The germline CDR1 and CDR2 sequences are SGHTA and FQGNSA. In DNA form, the CDR3 reads TGTGCCAGCAGCTCTCCGGGCCTAGCCAGCTCCTACGAGCAGTACTTC. Protein product: CASSSPGLASSYEQYF.

This clone was detected only once. The chain links TRBV14 to TRBJ2-5, with a tentative D call TRBD2 (5 bases). The V gene's germline CDR1 is SGHDN and CDR2 FVKESK. This CDR3 is built from 18 residues. Trimming shortened V by 4 bases and J by 4 bases, and 25 bases separated the two germline ends. Here the CDR3 DNA reads TGTGCCAGCAGCCCAGCCGGGATCCGGAGAACCAATGTAGAGACCCAGTACTTC. Its translation is CASSPAGIRRTNVETQYF.

V and J are TRBV7-2 and TRBJ2-3; TRBD1 matches 7 bases. J lost 0 bases, V lost 5 bases, and 17 bases had no gene match. Germline CDR1 reads SGHTA; CDR2 reads FQGNSA. CDR3 length: 19 residues. The DNA for the CDR3 is TGTGCCAGCAGCGCTACCCGCCCGGGACAGTTTTCTAGCACAGATACGCAGTATTTT. Its translation is CASSATRPGQFSSTDTQYF.

The gene calls are TRBV5-1 and TRBJ2-7; a weak D match, TRBD1 (6 bases). From germline, CDR1 is SGHRS and CDR2 YFSETQ. This CDR3 has 14 amino acids. V lost 0 bases and J 7 bases, leaving 14 bases between the germline ends. In DNA, the CDR3 is TGCGCCAGCAGCTTGGCCCAACCACAGGGAGAGCAGTACTTC. It encodes CASSLAQPQGEQYF.

The chain uses TRBV30 and TRBJ1-1; 7 bases match TRBD1. The junction had 6 bases not matched to a gene; V was cut back by 1 base and J by 1 base. Germline-derived CDR1 and CDR2 are GTSNPN and SVGIG (reference sequence). The CDR3 runs 15 residues. The CDR3 sequence: CAWSGQGFGNTEAFF. The CDR3, as DNA: TGTGCCTGGAGTGGACAGGGTTTTGGGAACACTGAAGCTTTCTTT.

The DNA of the CDR3 is TGTGCCAGCAGCTTTGGCGGAGAGACCCAGTACTTC. Translating gives CASSFGGETQYF. This rearrangement joins TRBV5-5 to TRBJ2-5, with no clear D. Germline V lookup: CDR1 SGHKS, CDR2 YYEKEE (reference sequence). Trimming removed 2 bases from V and 4 bases from J, with 6 bases in between. The CDR3 spans 12 residues.